This T cell receptor beta chain was identified during a study of T-cell reconstitution after alpha-beta-depleted transplantation in children. Preparing the TCRbeta library involved the use of unique molecular identifiers. TCRdb used MiXCR to reprocess the PCR reads, holding one entry per CDR3 protein. The repertoire consists of about 24,000 distinct CDR3 sequences, with around 9.9% occurring once and the leading ten covering 23%. V was pared by 8 bases and J by 2 bases, with 14 bases between. The CDR3 contains 14 residues. The V gene's germline CDR1 is LGHNA and CDR2 YNFKEQ. The receptor was derived from a human donor who donated a stem cell graft to a child with chronic granulomatous disease. The chain carries TRBV4-2 and TRBJ2-3; no clear D gene. The material was PBMCs from the stem cell graft donor, obtained from the stem cell graft. CDR3 bases: TGTGCCAGCGGCCCTGAAGATTACACAGATACGCAGTATTTT. Amino acids: CASGPEDYTDTQYF.